The entry below describes one T cell receptor (beta chain). The antigen remains undetermined. The entry originates in a study of T-cell memory formation after mild COVID-19. Whole-study context: The TCR clusters were mostly specific to one donor.

Constant-segment primers were used for 5'RACE, and the resulting TCR alpha and TCR beta cDNA libraries carried sample barcodes and UMIs. TCRdb reprocessed the 5' RACE reads with MiXCR, giving one entry per CDR3 protein. The sample consists of about 160,000 distinct CDR3 sequences, roughly 31% of them appearing once. V lost 5 bases and J lost 5, with 19 bases in between. The CDR3 runs to 16 residues. Germline V CDR1 and CDR2: MNHEY, SMNVEV (reference sequence). Whole-study results and caveats: For contracting clones, CD4+ ones sat mainly in CM and EM, CD8+ in EMRA. Contracting clones from day 15 to 85 had balanced CD4/CD8; later expanders favoured CD4+.

The receptor was isolated from an adult woman who had mild COVID-19 (a few samples of this study predate the infection). Cell type and time point are not known. This sequence joins TRBV27 and TRBJ2-1, with D tentatively TRBD1 or TRBD2 (7 bases each). What was sequenced was PBMCs or a T cell subset sorted from them (not recorded which). CDR3 coding DNA: TGTGCCAGCAGTCCGCTCAGGGGGACTAACAACAATGAGCAGTTCTTC. This encodes CASSPLRGTNNNEQFF.